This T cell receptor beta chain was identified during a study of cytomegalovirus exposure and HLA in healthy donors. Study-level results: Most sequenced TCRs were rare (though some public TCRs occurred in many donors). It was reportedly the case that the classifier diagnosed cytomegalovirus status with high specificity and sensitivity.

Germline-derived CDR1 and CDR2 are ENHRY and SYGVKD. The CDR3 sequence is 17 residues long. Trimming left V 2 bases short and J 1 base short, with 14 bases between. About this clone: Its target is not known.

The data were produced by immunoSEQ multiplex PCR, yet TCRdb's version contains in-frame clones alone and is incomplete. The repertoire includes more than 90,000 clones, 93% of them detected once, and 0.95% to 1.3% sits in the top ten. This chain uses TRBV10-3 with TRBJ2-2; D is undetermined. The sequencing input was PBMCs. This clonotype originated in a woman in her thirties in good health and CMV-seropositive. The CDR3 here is CAISERERSENTGELFF. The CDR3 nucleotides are TGTGCCATCAGTGAGCGCGAGCGAAGCGAGAACACCGGGGAGCTGTTTTTT.